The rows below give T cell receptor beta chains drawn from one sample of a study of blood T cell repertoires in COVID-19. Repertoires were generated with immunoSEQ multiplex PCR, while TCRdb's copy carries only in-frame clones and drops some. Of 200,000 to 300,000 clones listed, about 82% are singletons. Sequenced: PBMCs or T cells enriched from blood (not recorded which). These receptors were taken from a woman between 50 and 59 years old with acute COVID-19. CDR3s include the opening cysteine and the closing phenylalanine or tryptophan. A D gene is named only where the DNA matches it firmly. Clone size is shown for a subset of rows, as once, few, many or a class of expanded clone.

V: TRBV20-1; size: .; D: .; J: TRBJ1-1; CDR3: CSASHQGSSIHTEAFF; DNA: TGCAGTGCTAGTCACCAGGGCAGCTCCATACACACTGAAGCTTTCTTT
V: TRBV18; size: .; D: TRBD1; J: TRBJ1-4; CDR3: CASSLGQGTEKLFF; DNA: TGTGCCAGCTCCCTAGGACAGGGCACTGAAAAACTGTTTTTT
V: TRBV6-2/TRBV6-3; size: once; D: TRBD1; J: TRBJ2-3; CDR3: CASSYSRGPSGTDTQYF; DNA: TGTGCCAGCAGTTATTCCAGGGGGCCTAGCGGCACAGATACGCAGTATTTT
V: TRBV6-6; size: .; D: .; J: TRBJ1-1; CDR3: CASSYRGFDTEAFF; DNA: TGTGCCAGCAGTTACCGAGGGTTTGACACTGAAGCTTTCTTT
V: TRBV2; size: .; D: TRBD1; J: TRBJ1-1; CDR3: CASSNGQGNTEAFF; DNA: TGTGCCAGCAGTAACGGACAGGGGAACACTGAAGCTTTCTTT
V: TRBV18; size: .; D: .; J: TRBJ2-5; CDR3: CASSPPSHSQETQYF; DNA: TGTGCCAGCTCACCACCAAGCCATAGCCAAGAGACCCAGTACTTC
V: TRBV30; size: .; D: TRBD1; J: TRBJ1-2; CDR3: CAWRKGAFYGYTF; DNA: TGTGCCTGGAGGAAGGGGGCTTTCTATGGCTACACCTTC
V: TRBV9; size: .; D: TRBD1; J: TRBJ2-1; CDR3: CASSVTGGPMYNEQFF; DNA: TGTGCCAGCAGCGTCACAGGGGGCCCCATGTACAATGAGCAGTTCTTC
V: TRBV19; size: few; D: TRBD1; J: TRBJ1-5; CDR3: CATRATGRGNQPQHF; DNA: TGTGCCACTAGGGCGACAGGGCGCGGCAATCAGCCCCAGCATTTT
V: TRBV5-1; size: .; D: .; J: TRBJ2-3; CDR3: CASSAGQSTDTQYF; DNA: TGCGCCAGCAGCGCGGGACAGAGCACAGATACGCAGTATTTT
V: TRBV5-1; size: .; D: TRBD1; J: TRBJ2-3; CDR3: CASSFGTVTDTQYF; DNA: TGCGCCAGCAGCTTCGGGACAGTCACAGATACGCAGTATTTT
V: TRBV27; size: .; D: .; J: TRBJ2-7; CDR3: CASSPGQSYEQYF; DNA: TGTGCCAGCAGTCCAGGACAGAGCTACGAGCAGTACTTC
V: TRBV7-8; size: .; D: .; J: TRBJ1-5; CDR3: CASSPVFSGNQPQHF; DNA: TGTGCCAGCAGCCCCGTCTTCAGTGGCAATCAGCCCCAGCATTTT
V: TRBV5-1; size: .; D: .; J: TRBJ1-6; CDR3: CASSLQSSYNSPLHF; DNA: TGCGCCAGCAGCTTACAGAGCTCCTATAATTCACCCCTCCACTTT
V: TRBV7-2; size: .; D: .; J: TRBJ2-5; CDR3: CASSLRWGVQETQYF; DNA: TGTGCCAGCAGCTTACGATGGGGGGTTCAAGAGACCCAGTACTTC
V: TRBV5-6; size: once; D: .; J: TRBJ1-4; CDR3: CASSPGVTPLGEKLFF; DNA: TGTGCCAGCAGCCCGGGAGTGACCCCTCTAGGTGAAAAACTGTTTTTT
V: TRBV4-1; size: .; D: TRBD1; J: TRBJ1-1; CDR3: CASSGRQGSNTEAFF; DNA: TGCGCCAGCAGCGGCCGACAGGGGTCGAACACTGAAGCTTTCTTT
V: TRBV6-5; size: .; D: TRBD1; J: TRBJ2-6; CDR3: CASRQGAGANVLTF; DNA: TGTGCCAGCAGACAGGGGGCTGGGGCCAACGTCCTGACTTTC
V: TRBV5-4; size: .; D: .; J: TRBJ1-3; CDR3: CASSYQGGGNTIYF; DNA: TGTGCCAGCAGCTATCAGGGAGGAGGAAACACCATATATTTT
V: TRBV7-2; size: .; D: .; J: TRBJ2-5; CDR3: CASSLARGMETQYF; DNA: TGTGCCAGCAGCTTAGCCCGGGGGATGGAGACCCAGTACTTC
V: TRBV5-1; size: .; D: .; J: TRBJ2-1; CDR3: CASSFMGGLNEQFF; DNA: TGCGCCAGCAGCTTTATGGGAGGACTCAATGAGCAGTTCTTC
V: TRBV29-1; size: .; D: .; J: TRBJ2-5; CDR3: CSVEDPRDQETQYF; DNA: TGCAGCGTTGAAGATCCCCGGGATCAAGAGACCCAGTACTTC
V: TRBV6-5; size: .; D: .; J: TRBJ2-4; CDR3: CASSYSPLGNIQYF; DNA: TGTGCCAGCAGTTACTCTCCACTAGGAAACATTCAGTACTTC
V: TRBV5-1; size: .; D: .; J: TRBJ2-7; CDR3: CASSLKASYEQYF; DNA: TGCGCCAGCAGCTTGAAAGCCTCCTACGAGCAGTACTTC
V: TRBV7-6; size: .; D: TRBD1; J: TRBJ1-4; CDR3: CASSTPTGGNEKLFF; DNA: TGTGCCAGCAGCACTCCGACAGGGGGCAATGAAAAACTGTTTTTT
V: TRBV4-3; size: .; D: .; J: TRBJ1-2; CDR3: CASSPQRGTVYGYTF; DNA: TGCGCCAGCAGCCCCCAACGGGGGACGGTCTATGGCTACACCTTC
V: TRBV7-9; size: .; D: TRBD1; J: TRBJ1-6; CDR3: CASRKWDSNNSPLHF; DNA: TGTGCCAGCAGAAAATGGGACAGCAATAATTCACCCCTCCACTTT
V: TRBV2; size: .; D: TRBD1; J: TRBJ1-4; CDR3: CASAGDRDEKLFF; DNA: TGTGCCTCAGCTGGGGACAGGGATGAAAAACTGTTTTTT
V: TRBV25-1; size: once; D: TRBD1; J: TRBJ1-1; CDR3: CASSDSGTGYTEAFF; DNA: TGTGCCAGCAGTGATTCCGGGACAGGTTACACTGAAGCTTTCTTT
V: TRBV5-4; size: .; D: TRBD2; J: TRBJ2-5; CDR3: CASSWGLAGEETQYF; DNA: TGTGCCAGCAGCTGGGGACTAGCGGGGGAAGAGACCCAGTACTTC
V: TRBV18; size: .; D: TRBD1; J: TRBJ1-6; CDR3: CASSADRVGNSPLHF; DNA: TGTGCCAGCTCTGCTGACAGGGTCGGAAATTCACCCCTCCACTTT
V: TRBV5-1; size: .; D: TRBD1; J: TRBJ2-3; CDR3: CASRGFGTGAADTQYF; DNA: TGCGCCAGCAGGGGTTTCGGGACAGGGGCGGCAGATACGCAGTATTTT
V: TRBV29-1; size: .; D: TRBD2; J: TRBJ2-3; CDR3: CSVVAGGDTQYF; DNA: TGCAGCGTTGTTGCGGGAGGAGATACGCAGTATTTT
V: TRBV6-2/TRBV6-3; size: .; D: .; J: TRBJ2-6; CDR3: CASSRSSGANVLTF; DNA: TGTGCCAGCAGTCGGTCCTCTGGGGCCAACGTCCTGACTTTC
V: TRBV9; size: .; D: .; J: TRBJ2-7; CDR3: CASSVGTDYIYEQYF; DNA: TGTGCCAGCAGCGTAGGGACAGACTATATTTACGAGCAGTACTTC
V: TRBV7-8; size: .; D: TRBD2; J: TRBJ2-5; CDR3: CASRLTSGGAEETQYF; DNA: TGTGCCAGCAGACTTACTAGCGGGGGGGCCGAGGAGACCCAGTACTTC
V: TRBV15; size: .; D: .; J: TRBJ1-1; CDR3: CATSRARRNTEAFF; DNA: TGTGCCACCAGCAGAGCCAGGCGGAACACTGAAGCTTTCTTT
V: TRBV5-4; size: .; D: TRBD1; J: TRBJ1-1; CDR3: CASSSATGLTEAFF; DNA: TGTGCCAGCAGCAGCGCGACAGGGCTCACTGAAGCTTTCTTT
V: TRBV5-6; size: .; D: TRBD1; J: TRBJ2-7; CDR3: CASTMYRDREYEQYF; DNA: TGTGCCAGCACCATGTATCGGGACAGGGAATACGAGCAGTACTTC
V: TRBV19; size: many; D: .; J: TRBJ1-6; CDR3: CASGDPGLYNSPLHF; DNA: TGTGCCAGTGGGGACCCGGGACTTTATAATTCACCCCTCCACTTT
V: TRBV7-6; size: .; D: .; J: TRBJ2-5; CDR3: CASSLMEETQYF; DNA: TGTGCCAGCAGCCTCATGGAGGAGACCCAGTACTTC